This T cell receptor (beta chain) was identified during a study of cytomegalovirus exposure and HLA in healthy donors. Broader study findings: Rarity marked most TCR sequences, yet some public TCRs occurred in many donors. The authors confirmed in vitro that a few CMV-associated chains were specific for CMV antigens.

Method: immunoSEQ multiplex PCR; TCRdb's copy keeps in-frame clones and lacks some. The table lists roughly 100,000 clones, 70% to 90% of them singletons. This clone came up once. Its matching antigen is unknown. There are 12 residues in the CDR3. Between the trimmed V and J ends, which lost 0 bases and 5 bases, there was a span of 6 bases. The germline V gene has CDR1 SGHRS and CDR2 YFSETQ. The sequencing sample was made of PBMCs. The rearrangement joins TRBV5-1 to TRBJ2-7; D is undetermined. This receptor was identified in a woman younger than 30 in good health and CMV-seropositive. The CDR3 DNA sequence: TGCGCCAGCAGCTTGGTCCTTGACGAGCAGTACTTC. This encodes CASSLVLDEQYF.